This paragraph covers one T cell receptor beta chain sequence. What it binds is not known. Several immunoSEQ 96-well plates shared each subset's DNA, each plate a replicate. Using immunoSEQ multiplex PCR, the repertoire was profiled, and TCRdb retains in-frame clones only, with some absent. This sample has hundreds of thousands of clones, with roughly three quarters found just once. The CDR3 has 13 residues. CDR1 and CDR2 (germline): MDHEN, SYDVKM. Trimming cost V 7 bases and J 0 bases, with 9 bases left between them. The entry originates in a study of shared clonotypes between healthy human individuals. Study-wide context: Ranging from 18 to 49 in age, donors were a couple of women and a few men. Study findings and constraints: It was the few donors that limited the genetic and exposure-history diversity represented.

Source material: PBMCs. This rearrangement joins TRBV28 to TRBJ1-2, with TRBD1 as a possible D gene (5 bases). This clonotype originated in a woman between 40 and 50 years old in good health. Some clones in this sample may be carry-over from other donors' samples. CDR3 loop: CASNRPANYGYTF. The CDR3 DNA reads TGTGCCAGCAACAGGCCGGCTAACTATGGCTACACCTTC.